This paragraph reports one T cell receptor beta chain. This sample was taken from a study of blood T cell repertoires in COVID-19. Across the whole study: Acute-phase and convalescent COVID-19 samples originated in the United States, Italy and Spain.

Germline CDR1 and CDR2: SNHLY and FYNNEI. V dropped 5 bases and J dropped 0; count of bases not matched to a gene: 3. This CDR3 is built from 15 residues. Assay: immunoSEQ multiplex PCR; the TCRdb copy retains only in-frame clones and omits some. The sample consists of 150,000 to 200,000 clones, roughly 84% of them appearing once. Specimen: peripheral blood. The gene calls are TRBV2 and TRBJ2-1, with 8 bases aligning to TRBD1. The source of this sequence is a person in their 70s with COVID-19, enrolled during active disease. CDR3 loop: CASSYRGSSYNEQFF. CDR3 DNA sequence: TGTGCCAGCAGTTACAGGGGGAGCTCCTACAATGAGCAGTTCTTC.